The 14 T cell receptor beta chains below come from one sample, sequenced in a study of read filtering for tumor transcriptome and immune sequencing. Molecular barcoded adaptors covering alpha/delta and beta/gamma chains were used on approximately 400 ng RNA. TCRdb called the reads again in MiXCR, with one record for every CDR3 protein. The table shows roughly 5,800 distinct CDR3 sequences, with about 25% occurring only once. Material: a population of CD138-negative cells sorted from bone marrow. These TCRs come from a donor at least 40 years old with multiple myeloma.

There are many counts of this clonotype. CDR3 residues: CASRATAGLNYGYTF. In DNA, the CDR3 is TGTGCCAGCAGGGCTACGGCAGGGTTGAACTATGGCTACACCTTC. This chain uses TRBV7-2 with TRBJ1-2; the D gene is possibly TRBD1 (5 bases). CDR1 SGHTA and CDR2 FQGNSA come from the germline V gene. This CDR3 has 15 residues. Trimming stripped 6 bases from V and 2 bases from J, with 16 bases between.

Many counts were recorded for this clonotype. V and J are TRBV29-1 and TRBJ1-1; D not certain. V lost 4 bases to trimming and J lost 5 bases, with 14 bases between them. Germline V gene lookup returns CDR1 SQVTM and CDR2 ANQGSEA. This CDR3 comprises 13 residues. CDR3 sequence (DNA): TGCAGCGTTGTCGGGCAGATGGGAACTGAAGCTTTCTTT. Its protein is CSVVGQMGTEAFF.

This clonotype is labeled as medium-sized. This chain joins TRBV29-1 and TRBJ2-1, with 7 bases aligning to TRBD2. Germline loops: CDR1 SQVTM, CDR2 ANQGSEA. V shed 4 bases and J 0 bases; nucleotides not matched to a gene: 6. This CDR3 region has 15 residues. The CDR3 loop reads CSVVLAPSSYNEQFF. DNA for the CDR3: TGCAGCGTTGTACTAGCGCCGAGCTCCTACAATGAGCAGTTCTTC.

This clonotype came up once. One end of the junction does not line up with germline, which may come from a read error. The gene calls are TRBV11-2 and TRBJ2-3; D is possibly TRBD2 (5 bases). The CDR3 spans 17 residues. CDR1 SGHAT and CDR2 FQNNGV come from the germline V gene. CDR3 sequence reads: CASSLWFSARGTDTQYF. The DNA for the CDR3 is TGCGCCAGCAGCTTATGGTTTAGCGCCCGGGGTACAGATACGCAGTATTTT.

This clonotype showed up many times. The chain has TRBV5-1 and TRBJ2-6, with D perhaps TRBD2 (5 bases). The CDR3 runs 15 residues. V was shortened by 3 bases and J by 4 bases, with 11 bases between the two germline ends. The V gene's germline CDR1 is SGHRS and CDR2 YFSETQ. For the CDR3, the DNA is TGCGCCAGCAGCTCGACGGGGATCGGGGCCAACGTCCTGACTTTC. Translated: CASSSTGIGANVLTF.

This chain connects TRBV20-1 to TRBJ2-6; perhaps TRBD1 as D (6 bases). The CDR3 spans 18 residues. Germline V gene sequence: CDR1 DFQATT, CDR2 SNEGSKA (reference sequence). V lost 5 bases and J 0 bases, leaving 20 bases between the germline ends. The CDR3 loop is CSARSEGQGVSGANVLTF. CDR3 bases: TGCAGTGCTCGCTCCGAGGGACAAGGCGTCTCTGGGGCCAACGTCCTGACTTTC.

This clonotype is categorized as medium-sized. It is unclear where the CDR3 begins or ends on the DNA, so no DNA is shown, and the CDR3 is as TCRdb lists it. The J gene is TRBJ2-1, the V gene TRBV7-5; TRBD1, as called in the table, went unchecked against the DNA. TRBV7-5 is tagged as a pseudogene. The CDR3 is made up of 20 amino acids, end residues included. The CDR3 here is CISVPEASRPTRVSYNEQFF.

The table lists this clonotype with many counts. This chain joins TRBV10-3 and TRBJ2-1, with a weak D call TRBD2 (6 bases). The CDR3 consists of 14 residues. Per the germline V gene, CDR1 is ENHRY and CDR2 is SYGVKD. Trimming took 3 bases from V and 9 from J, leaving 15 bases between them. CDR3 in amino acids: CAISDRPLGGEQFF. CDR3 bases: TGTGCCATCAGTGACCGCCCACTCGGGGGTGAGCAGTTCTTC.

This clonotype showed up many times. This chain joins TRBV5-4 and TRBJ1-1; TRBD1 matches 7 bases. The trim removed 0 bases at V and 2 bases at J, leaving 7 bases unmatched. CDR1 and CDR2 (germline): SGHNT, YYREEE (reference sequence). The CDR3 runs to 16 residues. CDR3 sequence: CASSLAAGGGNTEAFF. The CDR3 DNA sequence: TGTGCCAGCAGCTTGGCCGCAGGGGGAGGAAACACTGAAGCTTTCTTT. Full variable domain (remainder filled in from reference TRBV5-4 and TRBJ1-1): ETGVTQSPTHLIKTRGQQVTLRCSSQSGHNTVSWYQQALGQGPQFIFQYYREEENGRGNFPPRFSGLQFPNYSSELNVNALELDDSALYLCASSLAAGGGNTEAFFGQGTRLTVV.

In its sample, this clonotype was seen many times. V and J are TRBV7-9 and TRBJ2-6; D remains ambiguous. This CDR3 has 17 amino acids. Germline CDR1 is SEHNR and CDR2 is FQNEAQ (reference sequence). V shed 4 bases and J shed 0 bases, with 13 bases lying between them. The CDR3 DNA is TGTGCCAGCAGCTCCCCCGCCGCCGTCTCTGGGGCCAACGTCCTGACTTTC. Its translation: CASSSPAAVSGANVLTF.

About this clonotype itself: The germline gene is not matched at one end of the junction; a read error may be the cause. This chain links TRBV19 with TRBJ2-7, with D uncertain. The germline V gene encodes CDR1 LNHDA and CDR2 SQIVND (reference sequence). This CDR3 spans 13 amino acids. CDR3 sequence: CTSSIRSSCEQYF. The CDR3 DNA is TGTACCAGTAGTATCCGATCATCATGCGAGCAGTACTTC.

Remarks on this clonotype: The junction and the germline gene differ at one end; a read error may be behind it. CDR3 amino acids: CVSSLIGDQPQHF. As DNA, the CDR3 is TGTGTCAGCAGCTTAATAGGGGATCAGCCCCAGCATTTC. The chain has TRBV7-2 and TRBJ1-5, with a weak D call TRBD1 (5 bases). Germline V lookup: CDR1 SGHTA, CDR2 FQGNSA. The CDR3 loop spans 13 amino acids.

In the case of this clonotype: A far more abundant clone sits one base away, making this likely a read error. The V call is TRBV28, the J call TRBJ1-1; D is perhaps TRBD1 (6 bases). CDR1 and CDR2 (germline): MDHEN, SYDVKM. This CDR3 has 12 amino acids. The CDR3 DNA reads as TGTGCCAGCAGTCAACAGGGATACGAGCGGTACTTC. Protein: CASSQQGYERYF.

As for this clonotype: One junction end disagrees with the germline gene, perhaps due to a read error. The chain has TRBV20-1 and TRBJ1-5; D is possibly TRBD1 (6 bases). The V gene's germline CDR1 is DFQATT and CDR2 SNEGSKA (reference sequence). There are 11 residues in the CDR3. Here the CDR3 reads CSGGANRPQHF. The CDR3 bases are TGCAGTGGGGGGGCAAATCGGCCCCAGCACTTT.